This T cell receptor (beta chain) was observed in a study of response to subunit inactivated influenza vaccine. CDR3 length: 15 amino acids. Germline V gene sequence: CDR1 DFQATT, CDR2 SNEGSKA (reference sequence). V shed 0 bases and J shed 4 bases, with 15 bases lying between them. From the RT-PCR reads, TCRdb called clonotypes with MiXCR, one entry per CDR3 protein. The sample contains 450,000 to 550,000 distinct CDR3 sequences, about 25% of which appear only once. This clonotype was detected a few times. As yet, its antigen is unknown. Findings of the study overall: T cells newly recruited by each seasonal influenza vaccination are few, the authors suggested.

The starting material was CD4+ T cells sorted from PBMCs, obtained around 5 days after vaccination. V gene TRBV20-1 combines with J gene TRBJ2-5, with D maybe TRBD2 (6 bases). The TCR sequence derives from a man aged 50-60 years who received an inactivated influenza vaccine. The CDR3 loop is CSARDGKRVGETQYF. CDR3 nucleotide sequence: TGCAGTGCTAGAGATGGAAAGCGGGTTGGAGAGACCCAGTACTTC.